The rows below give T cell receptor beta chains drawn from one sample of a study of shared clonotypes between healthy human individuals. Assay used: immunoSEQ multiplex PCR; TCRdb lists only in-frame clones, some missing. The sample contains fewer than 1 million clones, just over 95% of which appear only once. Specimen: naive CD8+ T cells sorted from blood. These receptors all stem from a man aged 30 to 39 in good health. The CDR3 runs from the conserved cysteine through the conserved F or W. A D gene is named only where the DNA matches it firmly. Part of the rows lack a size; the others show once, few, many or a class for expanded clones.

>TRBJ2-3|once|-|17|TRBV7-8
TGTGCCAGCAGCTTAGTTCGGGCAGGCAAGTGGGTAGATACGCAGTATTTT
CASSLVRAGKWVDTQYF
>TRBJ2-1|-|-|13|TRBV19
TGTGCCAGTGCCGGGAGCTCCTACAATGAGCAGTTCTTC
CASAGSSYNEQFF
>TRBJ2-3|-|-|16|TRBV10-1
TGCGCCAGCAGTGAGACGACTATCTGGGGGACAGATACGCAGTATTTT
CASSETTIWGTDTQYF
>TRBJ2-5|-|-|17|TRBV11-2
TGTGCCAGCACCTACGGTCCTATGGAATCGAGGCAAGAGACCCAGTACTTC
CASTYGPMESRQETQYF
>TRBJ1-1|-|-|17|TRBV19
TGTGCCAGTAGTACTGCAGTATCTCGACAGTTACCCACTGAAGCTTTCTTT
CASSTAVSRQLPTEAFF
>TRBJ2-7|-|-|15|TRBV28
TGTGCCAGCAGTTTATTTGGGACGGAAACCTACGAGCAGTACTTC
CASSLFGTETYEQYF
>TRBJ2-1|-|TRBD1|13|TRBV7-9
TGTGCCAGCAGCGCGGACAGGGGGAATGAGCAGTTCTTC
CASSADRGNEQFF
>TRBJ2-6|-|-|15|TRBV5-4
TGTGCCAGCAGCTCTCAGGGAGCTGGGGCCAACGTCCTGACTTTC
CASSSQGAGANVLTF
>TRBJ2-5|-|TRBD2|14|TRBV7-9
TGTGCCAGCAGGCCGCCGGGGGGTGGAGAGACCCAGTACTTC
CASRPPGGGETQYF
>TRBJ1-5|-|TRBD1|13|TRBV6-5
TGTGCCAGCAGTACAGGGGGCGGACAGCCCCAGCATTTT
CASSTGGGQPQHF
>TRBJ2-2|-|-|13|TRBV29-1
TGCAGCGTCCTGGGCGCCTACACCGGGGAGCTGTTTTTT
CSVLGAYTGELFF
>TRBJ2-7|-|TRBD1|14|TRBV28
TGTGCCACCTCCCGAGACAGGGGAAACTACGAGCAGTACTTC
CATSRDRGNYEQYF
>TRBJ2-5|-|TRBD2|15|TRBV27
TGTGCCAGCAGTCACGGGACTAGCGGGAGTGAGACCCAGTACTTC
CASSHGTSGSETQYF
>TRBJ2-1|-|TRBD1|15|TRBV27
TGTGCCAGCAGTTTAGGACAGGGGATGGACAATGAGCAGTTCTTC
CASSLGQGMDNEQFF
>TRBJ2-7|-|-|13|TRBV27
TGTGCCAGCAGTTTGGCGGAGTCCTACGAGCAGTACTTC
CASSLAESYEQYF
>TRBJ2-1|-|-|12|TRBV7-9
TGTGCCAGCAGCCATGGGGGAATCGAGCAGTTCTTC
CASSHGGIEQFF
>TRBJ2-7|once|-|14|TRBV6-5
TGTGCCAGCAGTCCGTTCGCGGGTCCCTACGAGCAGTACTTC
CASSPFAGPYEQYF
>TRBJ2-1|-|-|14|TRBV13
TGTGCCAGCAGCCCAGCTCATTCCCGGGATGGGCAGTTCTTC
CASSPAHSRDGQFF
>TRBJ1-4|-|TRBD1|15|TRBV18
TGTGCCAGCTCACCAGAAGGGACAGGACATGAAAAACTGTTTTTT
CASSPEGTGHEKLFF
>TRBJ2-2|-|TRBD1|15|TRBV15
TGTGCCACCAGCAGAGGGACAGGAAGTTTCGGGGAGCTGTTTTTT
CATSRGTGSFGELFF
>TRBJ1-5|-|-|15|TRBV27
TGTGCCAGCGGTTACACCGGGGGGATCAATCAGCCCCAGCATTTT
CASGYTGGINQPQHF
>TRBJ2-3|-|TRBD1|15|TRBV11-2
TGTGCCAGCAGCTTAGGACAGGGTGGGACAGATACGCAGTATTTT
CASSLGQGGTDTQYF
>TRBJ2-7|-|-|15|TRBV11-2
TGTGCCAGCAGCTGGGGTACTGGGGGATCATACGAGCAGTACTTC
CASSWGTGGSYEQYF
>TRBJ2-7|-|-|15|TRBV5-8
TGTGCCAGCAGCTTGGCAGGGGGGACAGCCCTTGAGCAGTACTTC
CASSLAGGTALEQYF
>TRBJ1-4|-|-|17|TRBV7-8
TGTGCCAGCAGCTTACTAGGGGGGATTGGGTCTAATGAAAAACTGTTTTTT
CASSLLGGIGSNEKLFF
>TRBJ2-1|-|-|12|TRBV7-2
TGTGCCAGCAGCTTGAGTGGTAATGAGCAGTTCTTC
CASSLSGNEQFF
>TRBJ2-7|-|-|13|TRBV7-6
TGTGCCAGCAGCTTAGAAACGGCCTACGAGCAGTACTTC
CASSLETAYEQYF
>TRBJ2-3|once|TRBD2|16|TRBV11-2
TGTGCCAGCAGCTCCGTAGCGGGAGGGTGGGCAGATACGCAGTATTTT
CASSSVAGGWADTQYF
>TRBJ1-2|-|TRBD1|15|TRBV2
TGTGCCAGCAGGAGGGCCGGACAGGGGAACTATGGCTACACCTTC
CASRRAGQGNYGYTF
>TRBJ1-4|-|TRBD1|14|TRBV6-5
TGTGCCAGCAGACCCTGGCAGGGGGGTGAAAAACTGTTTTTT
CASRPWQGGEKLFF
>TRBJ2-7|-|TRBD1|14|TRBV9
TGTGCCAGCAGCGTAGGGACAGGGACCTACGAGCAGTACTTC
CASSVGTGTYEQYF
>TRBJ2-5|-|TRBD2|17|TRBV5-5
TGTGCCAGCAGCGCGCTAGCGGAGAGTGTGGCAGCGGAGACCCAGTACTTC
CASSALAESVAAETQYF
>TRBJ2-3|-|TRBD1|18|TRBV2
TGTGCCAGCAGTGCCGGGACAGGGTTGAATGTGGGCACAGATACGCAGTATTTT
CASSAGTGLNVGTDTQYF
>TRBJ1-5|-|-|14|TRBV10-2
TGCGCCAGCAGTTTCAGGGGACCCAATCAGCCCCAGCATTTT
CASSFRGPNQPQHF
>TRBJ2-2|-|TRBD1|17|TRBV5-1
TGCGCCAGCAGCAGAAAGGCAGGGGGCGCTCACACCGGGGAGCTGTTTTTT
CASSRKAGGAHTGELFF
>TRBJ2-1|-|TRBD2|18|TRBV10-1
TGCGCCAGCAGTGAACTAGCGGGAGGCCCCACCGGGGGGAATGAGCAGTTCTTC
CASSELAGGPTGGNEQFF
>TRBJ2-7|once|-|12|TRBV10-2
TGCGCCACTTCCACAGGCTCCTACGAGCAGTACTTC
CATSTGSYEQYF
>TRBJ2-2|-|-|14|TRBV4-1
TGCGCCAGCAGCCAAGCAATGGACACCGGGGAGCTGTTTTTT
CASSQAMDTGELFF
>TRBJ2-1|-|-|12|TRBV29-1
TGCAGCGTTCAGGGTGACCGCAATGAGCAGTTCTTC
CSVQGDRNEQFF
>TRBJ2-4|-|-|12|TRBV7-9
TGTGCCAGCAGTCCTCGGTACGGCATTCAGTACTTC
CASSPRYGIQYF
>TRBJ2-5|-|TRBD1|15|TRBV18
TGTGCCAGCTCACCATCAGGGGGCGCGGAGGAGACCCAGTACTTC
CASSPSGGAEETQYF
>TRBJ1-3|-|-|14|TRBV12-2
TGTGCAAGACAACAGGGGGACTCTGGAAACACCATATATTTT
CARQQGDSGNTIYF
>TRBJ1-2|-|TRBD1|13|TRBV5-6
TGTGCCAGCAGCGAACAGGGGGCGCATGGCTACACCTTC
CASSEQGAHGYTF
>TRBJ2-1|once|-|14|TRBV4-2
TGTGCCAGCAGCCAAGAACCACCAGGCAATGAGCAGTTCTTC
CASSQEPPGNEQFF
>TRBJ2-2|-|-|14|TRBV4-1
TGCGCCAGCAGCCAAGAGGAATTCACCGGGGAGCTGTTTTTT
CASSQEEFTGELFF
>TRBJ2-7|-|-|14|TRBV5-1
TGCGCCAGCAGCTTGCAGGGCAATACCTACGAGCAGTACTTC
CASSLQGNTYEQYF
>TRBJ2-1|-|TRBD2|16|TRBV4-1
TGCGCCAGCAGCCCCATCGTGGGAGGGCCAAACAATGAGCAGTTCTTC
CASSPIVGGPNNEQFF
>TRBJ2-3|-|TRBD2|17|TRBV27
TGTGCCAGCAGTTCGGGACTAGCGGGAGTGGGCACAGATACGCAGTATTTT
CASSSGLAGVGTDTQYF
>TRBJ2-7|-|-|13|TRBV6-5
TGTGCCAGCAGTTACTCGGTGGGCTACGAGCAGTACTTC
CASSYSVGYEQYF
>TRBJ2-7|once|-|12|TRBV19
TGTGCCAGTAGCACAGACTCCTACGAGCAGTACTTC
CASSTDSYEQYF
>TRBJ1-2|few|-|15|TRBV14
TGTGCCAGCAGCCAAGATCCCCCACAGGACGATGGCTACACCTTC
CASSQDPPQDDGYTF
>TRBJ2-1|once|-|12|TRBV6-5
TGTGCCAGCAGTTACATCGGGAATGAGCAGTTCTTC
CASSYIGNEQFF
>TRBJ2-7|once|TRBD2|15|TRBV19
TGTGCCAGTAGTATCCGACTAGCGGGGACCTACGAGCAGTACTTC
CASSIRLAGTYEQYF
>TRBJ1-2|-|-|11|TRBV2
TGTGCCAGCGGCGGAATCTATGGCTACACCTTC
CASGGIYGYTF
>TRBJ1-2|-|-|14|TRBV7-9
TGTGCCAGTCACGGGGCCGAGATTAACTATGGCTACACCTTC
CASHGAEINYGYTF